The clone carrying this TCR beta chain occurred once. Its cognate antigen is unknown. Using immunoSEQ multiplex PCR, the repertoire was profiled, and TCRdb retains in-frame clones only, with some absent. The data hold roughly 150,000 clones, with around 90% observed a single time. This sample stems from a study of T cell responses to AZD1222 COVID-19 vaccine. Study background: Second-dose recipients at about 4 or about 12 weeks were treated as one pooled group. Notes on the study in general: Once two AZD1222 doses were given, Spike-specific TCR breadth and depth went up. Clonal diversity may have been underestimated in mostly white British donors.

CDR3 size: 16 residues. V was pared by 4 bases and J by 2 bases, with 6 bases of the junction left unmatched. Germline loops: CDR1 SGHAT, CDR2 FQNNGV. The sample here was peripheral blood, taken on day 0 of AZD1222 vaccination. The chain joins TRBV11-2 to TRBJ2-3; 10 nucleotides align to TRBD2. This clonotype was sampled from an adult in good health. The CDR3 loop reads CASSYLAGADTDTQYF. CDR3 coding DNA: TGTGCCAGCAGCTACCTAGCGGGGGCGGACACAGATACGCAGTATTTT.